One and the same sample provided the 22 T cell receptor beta chains below, sequenced in a study. Each CDR3 protein gets one entry after TCRdb re-called the RT-PCR reads with MiXCR. This repertoire shows about 700,000 distinct CDR3 sequences, 11% to 15% found once; its top ten account for 3.6%. Sequenced: memory CD4+ T cells from blood. The source of these receptors is a female donor in good health, serving as a healthy control.

This clonotype has more than one count but fewer than ten. The rearrangement joins TRBV7-2 to TRBJ2-2; 9 positions match TRBD1. This CDR3 has 17 amino acids. V trimming: 4 bases; J trimming: 7 bases; junction bases outside the gene matches: 13. Germline values: CDR1 SGHTA, CDR2 FQGNSA. CDR3 coding DNA: TGTGCCAGCAGCTCGCAGGCGGGACAGGGCAGTGGCGGGGAGCTGTTTTTT. This encodes CASSSQAGQGSGGELFF. The full variable domain, its missing parts supplied by reference TRBV7-2 and TRBJ2-2, is GAGVSQSPSNKVTEKGKDVELRCDPISGHTALYWYRQSLGQGLEFLIYFQGNSAPDKSGLPSDRFSAERTGGSVSTLTIQRTQQEDSAVYLCASSSQAGQGSGGELFFGEGSRLTVL.

Many counts were recorded for this clonotype. The chain joins TRBV29-1 to TRBJ1-1, with 9 bases fitting TRBD1. CDR1 is SQVTM and CDR2 is ANQGSEA in the germline V gene. The CDR3 contains 14 residues. V was pared by 7 bases and J by 4 bases, with 10 bases of the junction left unmatched. The CDR3 sequence is CSETGTGQTTEAFF. Here the CDR3 DNA reads TGCAGCGAAACAGGGACAGGGCAGACCACTGAAGCTTTCTTT.

The rearrangement links TRBV6-1 to TRBJ1-5; TRBD1 might be the D (5 bases). CDR1 and CDR2 (germline): MNHNS, SASEGT. This CDR3 comprises 13 residues. V lost 1 base to trimming and J lost 8 bases, with 9 bases between them. The CDR3 spells CASSEERGKPQHF. CDR3 in DNA: TGTGCCAGCAGTGAAGAAAGGGGCAAGCCCCAGCATTTT.

This clonotype was counted many times. The chain employs TRBV29-1 and TRBJ1-5, with D possibly matching TRBD1 (6 bases). This CDR3 is 15 amino acids long. V was pared by 4 bases and J by 0 bases, with 13 bases between. Germline V gene data show CDR1 as SQVTM and CDR2 as ANQGSEA. CDR3 residues: CSVAETGSSNQPQHF. The CDR3 nucleotides read TGCAGCGTTGCCGAAACAGGGAGTAGCAATCAGCCCCAGCATTTT.

J is TRBJ1-5 and V is TRBV5-6, with D unclear. V lost 4 bases to trimming and J lost 5 bases, with 13 bases between them. The CDR3 length is 14 residues. CDR1 is SGHDT, CDR2 YYEEEE, per germline. This CDR3 is CASSAAGLYQPQHF. The CDR3 DNA reads as TGTGCCAGCAGCGCGGCCGGACTGTATCAGCCCCAGCATTTT.

The rearrangement uses TRBV7-2 and TRBJ2-7; perhaps D is TRBD1 or TRBD2 (5 bases each). Germline V lookup: CDR1 SGHTA, CDR2 FQGNSA. V lost 6 bases to trimming and J lost 3 bases, with 18 bases between them. The CDR3 extends over 15 amino acids. The CDR3 here is CASSRTWGKNYEQYF. CDR3 coding DNA: TGTGCCAGCAGTCGAACATGGGGGAAGAACTACGAGCAGTACTTC.

The V and J genes are TRBV12-3 or TRBV12-4 and TRBJ1-1; D is unresolved. V was trimmed by 3 bases and J by 11 bases, leaving 10 bases between them. The CDR3 covers 11 residues. The CDR3, as DNA: TGTGCCAGCAGTTTCGGGGTATGGGCTTTCTTT. Translating it yields CASSFGVWAFF.

There are many counts of this clonotype. The rearrangement links TRBV6-5 to TRBJ2-1, with D maybe TRBD2 (5 bases). Per germline, CDR1 MNHEY and CDR2 SVGAGI. The CDR3 is made up of 16 amino acids. V lost 5 bases and J 0 bases, leaving 14 bases between the germline ends. The CDR3 bases are TGTGCCAGCAGTGACTATGGCGGAGTCTCCTACAATGAGCAGTTCTTC. Translating it yields CASSDYGGVSYNEQFF.

This clonotype was observed a few times. Written as DNA, the CDR3 is TGTGCCAGCAGCATGGGGGGGCTCGAGACAGATACGCAGTATTTT. This codes for CASSMGGLETDTQYF. This chain uses TRBV6-1 with TRBJ2-3; tentative D call: TRBD2 (7 bases). Germline lookup yields CDR1 MNHNS and CDR2 SASEGT. This CDR3 region has 15 residues. Trimming removed 6 bases from V and 3 bases from J, with 16 bases in between.

In this sample, this clonotype turned up a few times. The chain couples TRBV4-3 to TRBJ1-4, with 7 bases aligning to TRBD1. CDR1 LGHNA and CDR2 YSLEER come from the germline V gene. The CDR3 consists of 16 residues. With 3 bases clipped from V and 8 bases from J, the junction kept 12 bases outside the gene matches. The CDR3 nucleotides are TGCGCCAGCAGCCAGGGGACAGAGCCAAAGCTAGAAAAACTGTTTTTT. Translating gives CASSQGTEPKLEKLFF.

J is TRBJ2-5 and V is TRBV20-1; 8 nucleotides agree with TRBD2. The V and J ends lost 5 bases and 1 base, in that order; junction bases with no gene match: 6. This CDR3 region has 14 residues. Germline lookup yields CDR1 DFQATT and CDR2 SNEGSKA (reference sequence). The DNA for the CDR3 is TGCAGTGCTGGGATAGCGGGGATCCAAGAGACCCAGTACTTC. It codes for CSAGIAGIQETQYF.

In its sample, this clonotype was seen a few times. This chain connects TRBV20-1 to TRBJ1-2; 11 bases line up with TRBD1. The CDR3 has 16 amino acids. Germline CDR1 DFQATT, CDR2 SNEGSKA (reference sequence). The V and J ends lost 3 bases and 7 bases, in that order; junction bases with no gene match: 13. As DNA, the CDR3 is TGCAGTGCTAGTTCCCCTGGACAGGGGGCTACCGGTGGCTACACCTTC. Translating gives CSASSPGQGATGGYTF.

The genes are TRBV9 and TRBJ2-3; maybe TRBD2 (6 bases). Per germline, CDR1 SGDLS and CDR2 YYNGEE. The CDR3 loop spans 11 amino acids. V was trimmed by 3 bases and J by 8 bases, leaving 7 bases between them. CDR3 DNA sequence: TGTGCCAGCAGCGAGGGAGGTACGCAGTATTTT. Protein sequence: CASSEGGTQYF.

This rearrangement joins TRBV7-9 to TRBJ1-4; tentative D call: TRBD1 (6 bases). Deletions cut 5 bases from V and 5 bases from J, with 15 bases between. CDR3 length: 15 amino acids. Germline V gene data show CDR1 as SEHNR and CDR2 as FQNEAQ (reference sequence). CDR3 sequence: CASSPGQQENEKLFF. The CDR3 bases are TGTGCCAGCAGCCCAGGACAGCAGGAAAATGAAAAACTGTTTTTT. Based on the CDR3 plus reference TRBV7-9 and TRBJ1-4, the full variable domain is DTGVSQNPRHKITKRGQNVTFRCDPISEHNRLYWYRQTLGQGPEFLTYFQNEAQLEKSRLLSDRFSAERPKGSFSTLEIQRTEQGDSAMYLCASSPGQQENEKLFFGSGTQLSVL.

This clonotype turned up a few times. The rearrangement uses TRBV6-2 or TRBV6-3 and TRBJ2-1, with D unresolved. The CDR3 is made up of 16 amino acids. CDR1 and CDR2 (germline): MNHEY, SVGEGT. V was cut by 5 bases and J by 5 bases, with 19 bases left in between. The CDR3 spells CASSPTYGRPDNEQFF. The CDR3 DNA sequence: TGTGCCAGCAGTCCGACCTACGGGCGGCCGGACAATGAGCAGTTCTTC.

This clonotype was recorded at least ten times. The CDR3 here is CASSLISSGPHRDEQFF. For the CDR3, the DNA is TGTGCCAGCAGCTTAATTAGTAGCGGTCCCCATCGCGATGAGCAGTTCTTC. The chain uses TRBV7-2 and TRBJ2-1; D possibly corresponds to TRBD2 (6 bases). The CDR3 has 17 residues. Trimming shortened V by 2 bases and J by 8 bases, and 22 bases separated the two germline ends. Germline CDR1 and CDR2: SGHTA and FQGNSA.

This chain connects TRBV5-6 to TRBJ1-2, with 10 bases lining up with TRBD1. The CDR3 is 17 residues long. V trimming: 0 bases; J trimming: 4 bases; junction bases outside the gene matches: 9. Germline lookup yields CDR1 SGHDT and CDR2 YYEEEE. CDR3 sequence reads: CASSLVAYGQGVYGYTF. The CDR3 DNA follows: TGTGCCAGCAGCTTGGTAGCCTATGGACAGGGGGTCTATGGCTACACCTTC.

The chain carries TRBV5-1 and TRBJ1-2, with D possibly matching TRBD1 (6 bases). Germline values: CDR1 SGHRS, CDR2 YFSETQ. This CDR3 region has 13 residues. The ends were cut back, 3 bases at V and 7 bases at J, with 13 bases in the middle. The CDR3 sequence is CASSSRTEVGYTF. The DNA for the CDR3 is TGCGCCAGCAGCTCGAGGACAGAAGTTGGCTACACCTTC.

This clonotype turned up a few times. The rearrangement links TRBV6-6 to TRBJ2-2; D call uncertain. CDR3 length equals 13 residues. V was clipped by 4 bases and J by 8 bases, with 11 bases between them. CDR1 MNHNY and CDR2 SVGAGI come from the germline V gene (reference sequence). Here the CDR3 DNA reads TGTGCCAGCAGTTCCACCTATCAGGGGGAGCTGTTTTTT. This codes for CASSSTYQGELFF.

V is TRBV7-8 and J is TRBJ1-2; D remains unclear. Germline CDR1 SGHVS, CDR2 FQNEAQ. Between the trimmed V and J ends, which lost 11 bases and 7 bases, there was a span of 17 bases. This CDR3 has 12 residues. The CDR3 nucleotides are TGTGCCCTGTCTCTAGGGTACGGTGGCTACACCTTC. Translating it yields CALSLGYGGYTF. Filled out from reference TRBV7-8 and TRBJ1-2, the complete variable domain reads GAGVSQSPRYKVAKRGQDVALRCDPISGHVSLFWYQQALGQGPEFLTYFQNEAQLDKSGLPSDRFFAERPEGSVSTLKIQRTQQEDSAVYLCALSLGYGGYTFGSGTRLTVV.

Written as DNA, the CDR3 is TGTGCCAGCATCACAAGAAGGATAGCGGGAGGGCCGGGCTGTGATGAGCAGTTCTTC. This sequence encodes CASITRRIAGGPGCDEQFF. This chain links TRBV4-2 with TRBJ2-1, with 11 nucleotides matching TRBD2. In germline, CDR1 is LGHNA, CDR2 YNFKEQ. The CDR3 has 19 residues. Trimming cost V 7 bases and J 8 bases; bases outside gene matches: 22.

This clonotype was seen repeatedly, ten times or more. V is TRBV28 and J is TRBJ1-1; a possible D gene is TRBD1 (6 bases). The CDR3 spans 12 residues. Germline V gives CDR1 MDHEN, CDR2 SYDVKM. V was cut by 7 bases and J by 11 bases, with 17 bases left in between. The CDR3, as DNA: TGTGCCAGCACCAGGGGTGGTCGAGTGGCTTTCTTT. Amino acid sequence: CASTRGGRVAFF.